A selection of T cell receptor beta chains follows, all from one sample in a study of blood T cells in healthy people across ages. TCRdb processed the 5' RACE reads anew with MiXCR; each CDR3 protein has one entry. The sample contains 710,000 or so distinct CDR3 sequences, roughly 30% of which appear only once. Material for sequencing was blood. Source of these receptors: an elderly woman in good health. CDR3s include the opening cysteine and the closing phenylalanine or tryptophan. A D gene is named only where the DNA matches it firmly. Rows give clone size only sometimes, using once, few, many, or a class for an expanded clone.

clone_size: many; j_call: TRBJ2-7; v_call: TRBV24-1; cdr3_length: 13; d_call: TRBD2; cdr3_aa: CATSDGGLIEQYF; cdr3_nt: TGTGCCACCAGTGACGGGGGACTAATCGAGCAGTACTTC
clone_size: NA; j_call: TRBJ1-1; v_call: TRBV9; cdr3_length: 15; d_call: TRBD1; cdr3_aa: CASSVDEGAHTEAFF; cdr3_nt: TGTGCCAGCAGCGTAGATGAGGGGGCGCACACTGAAGCTTTCTTT
clone_size: NA; j_call: TRBJ1-3; v_call: TRBV3-1; cdr3_length: 11; d_call: NA; cdr3_aa: CASSQENTIYF; cdr3_nt: TGTGCCAGCAGCCAAGAAAACACCATATATTTT
clone_size: few; j_call: TRBJ1-5; v_call: TRBV6-2/TRBV6-3; cdr3_length: 16; d_call: TRBD1; cdr3_aa: CASWDRGRNSNQPQHF; cdr3_nt: TGTGCCAGCTGGGACAGGGGGCGAAATAGCAATCAGCCCCAGCATTTT
clone_size: few; j_call: TRBJ1-2; v_call: TRBV7-9; cdr3_length: 15; d_call: NA; cdr3_aa: CASSPQRITNYGYTF; cdr3_nt: TGTGCCAGCAGCCCCCAGCGAATTACTAACTATGGCTACACCTTC
clone_size: many; j_call: TRBJ2-7; v_call: TRBV20-1; cdr3_length: 15; d_call: NA; cdr3_aa: CSARAPQWGSYEQYF; cdr3_nt: TGCAGTGCTAGAGCCCCCCAGTGGGGCTCCTACGAGCAGTACTTC
clone_size: few; j_call: TRBJ1-6; v_call: TRBV20-1; cdr3_length: 16; d_call: NA; cdr3_aa: CSARMGLVPYNSPLHF; cdr3_nt: TGCAGTGCTAGAATGGGGTTAGTCCCCTATAATTCACCCCTCCACTTT
clone_size: NA; j_call: TRBJ2-4; v_call: TRBV30; cdr3_length: 13; d_call: NA; cdr3_aa: CAWSGTAKNIQYF; cdr3_nt: TGTGCCTGGAGTGGGACAGCCAAAAACATTCAGTACTTC
clone_size: many; j_call: TRBJ2-1; v_call: TRBV29-1; cdr3_length: 12; d_call: NA; cdr3_aa: CSVGEGYNEQFF; cdr3_nt: TGCAGCGTTGGAGAAGGGTACAATGAGCAGTTCTTC
clone_size: many; j_call: TRBJ2-5; v_call: TRBV4-1; cdr3_length: 15; d_call: TRBD2; cdr3_aa: CASSLGASGGETQYF; cdr3_nt: TGCGCCAGCAGCCTTGGGGCTAGCGGGGGAGAGACCCAGTACTTC
clone_size: NA; j_call: TRBJ1-2; v_call: TRBV20-1; cdr3_length: 15; d_call: NA; cdr3_aa: CSARDSSLRSYGYTF; cdr3_nt: TGCAGTGCTAGAGATAGTAGCCTGAGATCCTATGGCTACACCTTC
clone_size: NA; j_call: TRBJ2-2; v_call: TRBV12-3/TRBV12-4; cdr3_length: 15; d_call: TRBD1; cdr3_aa: CASARQGANTGELFF; cdr3_nt: TGTGCCAGCGCCCGACAGGGAGCGAACACCGGGGAGCTGTTTTTT
clone_size: NA; j_call: TRBJ1-2; v_call: TRBV10-3; cdr3_length: 13; d_call: NA; cdr3_aa: CAISEGQFSGYTF; cdr3_nt: TGTGCCATCAGTGAAGGACAGTTTAGTGGCTACACCTTC
clone_size: many; j_call: TRBJ2-7; v_call: TRBV20-1; cdr3_length: 16; d_call: TRBD1; cdr3_aa: CSASRFGQASSYEQYF; cdr3_nt: TGCAGTGCTAGCCGCTTTGGACAGGCTAGCTCCTACGAGCAGTACTTC
clone_size: many; j_call: TRBJ2-5; v_call: TRBV5-1; cdr3_length: 15; d_call: TRBD2; cdr3_aa: CASSIPGLEQETQYF; cdr3_nt: TGCGCCAGCAGCATACCGGGACTAGAGCAAGAGACCCAGTACTTC
clone_size: many; j_call: TRBJ1-2; v_call: TRBV6-2/TRBV6-3; cdr3_length: 14; d_call: NA; cdr3_aa: CAGSGPTLGYGYTF; cdr3_nt: TGTGCCGGATCGGGACCCACATTAGGGTATGGCTACACCTTC
clone_size: many; j_call: TRBJ2-5; v_call: TRBV5-1; cdr3_length: 13; d_call: NA; cdr3_aa: CASSWRYQETQYF; cdr3_nt: TGCGCCAGCAGCTGGCGTTATCAAGAGACCCAGTACTTC
clone_size: NA; j_call: TRBJ2-3; v_call: TRBV20-1; cdr3_length: 15; d_call: NA; cdr3_aa: CSARPNRDNTDTQYF; cdr3_nt: TGCAGTGCTAGACCCAACCGGGACAACACAGATACGCAGTATTTT
clone_size: many; j_call: TRBJ2-4; v_call: TRBV6-5; cdr3_length: 14; d_call: TRBD1; cdr3_aa: CASTFRQGQNIQYF; cdr3_nt: TGTGCCAGCACCTTTCGACAGGGGCAAAACATTCAGTACTTC
clone_size: many; j_call: TRBJ1-5; v_call: TRBV20-1; cdr3_length: 13; d_call: NA; cdr3_aa: CSARMTSDQPQHF; cdr3_nt: TGCAGTGCTAGAATGACTAGCGATCAGCCCCAGCATTTT
clone_size: NA; j_call: TRBJ1-2; v_call: TRBV30; cdr3_length: 12; d_call: NA; cdr3_aa: CAWSRTNYGYTF; cdr3_nt: TGTGCCTGGAGTCGGACTAACTATGGCTACACCTTC
clone_size: NA; j_call: TRBJ2-1; v_call: TRBV9; cdr3_length: 16; d_call: TRBD2; cdr3_aa: CASSIEGAGGRETQFF; cdr3_nt: TGTGCCAGCAGCATAGAGGGAGCGGGGGGCAGGGAGACCCAGTTCTTC
clone_size: NA; j_call: TRBJ2-7; v_call: TRBV28; cdr3_length: 14; d_call: NA; cdr3_aa: CASKAPGPLYEQYF; cdr3_nt: TGTGCCAGCAAGGCTCCGGGACCCCTTTACGAGCAGTACTTC
clone_size: many; j_call: TRBJ1-5; v_call: TRBV6-1; cdr3_length: 19; d_call: NA; cdr3_aa: CASRPLEAGKAVGNQPQHF; cdr3_nt: TGTGCCAGCAGGCCGCTTGAGGCAGGGAAGGCGGTGGGCAATCAGCCCCAGCATTTT
clone_size: few; j_call: TRBJ1-1; v_call: TRBV7-2; cdr3_length: 15; d_call: TRBD1; cdr3_aa: CASSFGRQGTTEAFF; cdr3_nt: TGTGCCAGCAGCTTTGGAAGACAGGGGACCACTGAAGCTTTCTTT
clone_size: NA; j_call: TRBJ2-5; v_call: TRBV20-1; cdr3_length: 13; d_call: TRBD2; cdr3_aa: CSAIAGGPETQYF; cdr3_nt: TGCAGTGCTATAGCGGGGGGGCCGGAGACCCAGTACTTC